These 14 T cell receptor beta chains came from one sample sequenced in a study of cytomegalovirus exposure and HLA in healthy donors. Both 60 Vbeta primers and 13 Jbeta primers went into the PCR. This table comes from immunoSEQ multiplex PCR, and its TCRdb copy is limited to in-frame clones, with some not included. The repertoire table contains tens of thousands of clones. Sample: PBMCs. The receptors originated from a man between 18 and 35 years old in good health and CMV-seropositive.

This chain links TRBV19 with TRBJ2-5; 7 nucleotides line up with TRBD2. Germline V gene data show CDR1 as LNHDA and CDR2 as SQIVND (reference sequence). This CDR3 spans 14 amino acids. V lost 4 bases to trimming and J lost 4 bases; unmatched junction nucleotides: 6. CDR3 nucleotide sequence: TGTGCCAGTAGTAAAAGGACTAGGGTAGAGACCCAGTACTTC. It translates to CASSKRTRVETQYF.

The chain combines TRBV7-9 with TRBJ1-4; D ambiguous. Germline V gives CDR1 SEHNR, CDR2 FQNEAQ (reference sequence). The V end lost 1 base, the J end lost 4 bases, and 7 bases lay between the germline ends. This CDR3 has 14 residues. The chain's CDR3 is CASSLGQFNEKLFF. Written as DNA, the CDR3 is TGTGCCAGCAGCTTAGGGCAGTTTAATGAAAAACTGTTTTTT. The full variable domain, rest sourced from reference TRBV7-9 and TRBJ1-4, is DTGVSQNPRHKITKRGQNVTFRCDPISEHNRLYWYRQTLGQGPEFLTYFQNEAQLEKSRLLSDRFSAERPKGSFSTLEIQRTEQGDSAMYLCASSLGQFNEKLFFGSGTQLSVL.

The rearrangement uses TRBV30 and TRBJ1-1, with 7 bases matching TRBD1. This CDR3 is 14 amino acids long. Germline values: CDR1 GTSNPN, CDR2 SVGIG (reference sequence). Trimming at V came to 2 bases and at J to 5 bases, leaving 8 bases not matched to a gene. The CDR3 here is CAWSHDREWTEAFF. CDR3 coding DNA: TGTGCCTGGAGTCACGACAGGGAGTGGACTGAAGCTTTCTTT. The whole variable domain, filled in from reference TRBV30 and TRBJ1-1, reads SQTIHQWPATLVQPVGSPLSLECTVEGTSNPNLYWYRQAAGRGLQLLFYSVGIGQISSEVPQNLSASRPQDRQFILSSKKLLLSDSGFYLCAWSHDREWTEAFFGQGTRLTVV.

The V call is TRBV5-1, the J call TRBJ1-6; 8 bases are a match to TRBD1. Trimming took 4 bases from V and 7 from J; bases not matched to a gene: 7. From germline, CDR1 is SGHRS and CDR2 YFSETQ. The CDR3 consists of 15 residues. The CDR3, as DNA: TGCGCCAGCAGCACATCCGGGACAGGAAATTCACCCCTCCACTTT. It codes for CASSTSGTGNSPLHF.

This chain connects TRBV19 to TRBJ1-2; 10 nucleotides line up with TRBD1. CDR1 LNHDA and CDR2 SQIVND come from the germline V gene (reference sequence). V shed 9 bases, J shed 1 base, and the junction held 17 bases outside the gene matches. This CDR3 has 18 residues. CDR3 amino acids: CASRTIRDRGARNYGYTF. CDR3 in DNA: TGTGCCAGCCGAACCATCCGGGACAGGGGTGCCCGTAACTATGGCTACACCTTC.

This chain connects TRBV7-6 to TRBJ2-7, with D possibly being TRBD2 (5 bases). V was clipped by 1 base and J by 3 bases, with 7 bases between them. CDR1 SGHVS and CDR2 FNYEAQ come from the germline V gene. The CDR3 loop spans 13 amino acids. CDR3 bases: TGTGCCAGCAGCTTAGGTCGGGACTACGAGCAGTACTTC. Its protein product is CASSLGRDYEQYF. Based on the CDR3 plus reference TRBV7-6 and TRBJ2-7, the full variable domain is GAGVSQSPRYKVTKRGQDVALRCDPISGHVSLYWYRQALGQGPEFLTYFNYEAQQDKSGLPNDRFSAERPEGSISTLTIQRTEQRDSAMYRCASSLGRDYEQYFGPGTRLTVT.

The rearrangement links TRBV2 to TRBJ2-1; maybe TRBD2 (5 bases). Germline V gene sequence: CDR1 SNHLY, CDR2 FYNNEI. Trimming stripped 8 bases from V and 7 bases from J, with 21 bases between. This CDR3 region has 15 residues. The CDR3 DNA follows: TGTGCCAGCTCGAAAAATAGGAGCCCGGGGAATGAGCAGTTCTTC. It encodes CASSKNRSPGNEQFF.

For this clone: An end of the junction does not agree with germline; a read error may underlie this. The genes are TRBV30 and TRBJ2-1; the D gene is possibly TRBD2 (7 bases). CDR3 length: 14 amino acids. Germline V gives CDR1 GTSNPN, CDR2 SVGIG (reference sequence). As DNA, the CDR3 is TGTGCCTGGGCGCGGGGGCACTCCGACAATGAGCAGTTCTTC. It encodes CAWARGHSDNEQFF.

Written as DNA, the CDR3 is TGTGCCAGCAGTAGGACAGGGACCTACGAGCAGTACTTC. Translating it yields CASSRTGTYEQYF. The chain links TRBV25-1 to TRBJ2-7, with TRBD1 matching over 8 bases. Germline CDR1 and CDR2: MGHDK and SYGVNS. The CDR3 totals 13 residues. V trimming: 5 bases; J trimming: 2 bases; junction bases outside the gene matches: 2.

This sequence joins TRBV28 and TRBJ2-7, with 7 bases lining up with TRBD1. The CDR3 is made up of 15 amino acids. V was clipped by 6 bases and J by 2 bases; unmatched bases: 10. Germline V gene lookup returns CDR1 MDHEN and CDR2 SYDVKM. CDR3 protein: CASSRNRGYPYEQYF. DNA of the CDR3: TGTGCCAGCAGCCGAAACAGGGGATATCCCTACGAGCAGTACTTC. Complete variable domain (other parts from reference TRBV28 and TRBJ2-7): DVKVTQSSRYLVKRTGEKVFLECVQDMDHENMFWYRQDPGLGLRLIYFSYDVKMKEKGDIPEGYSVSREKKERFSLILESASTNQTSMYLCASSRNRGYPYEQYFGPGTRLTVT.

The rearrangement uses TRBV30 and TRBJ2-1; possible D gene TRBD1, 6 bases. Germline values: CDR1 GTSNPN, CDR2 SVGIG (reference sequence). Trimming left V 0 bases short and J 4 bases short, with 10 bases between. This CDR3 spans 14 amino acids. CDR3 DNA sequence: TGTGCCTGGAGTGTCGGGACACTTTACAATGAGCAGTTCTTC. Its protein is CAWSVGTLYNEQFF.

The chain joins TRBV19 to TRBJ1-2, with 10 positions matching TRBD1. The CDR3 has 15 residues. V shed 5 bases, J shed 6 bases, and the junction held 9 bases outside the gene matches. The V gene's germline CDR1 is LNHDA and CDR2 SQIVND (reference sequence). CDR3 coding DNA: TGTGCCAGTAGTCCCCGGGACAGGGGACGAGATGGCTACACCTTC. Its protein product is CASSPRDRGRDGYTF.

The CDR3 protein is CASSLTSGQVYEQYF. The CDR3 DNA sequence: TGTGCCAGCAGTCTAACCTCGGGACAGGTCTACGAGCAGTACTTC. V usage is TRBV6-5 and J usage is TRBJ2-7, with TRBD1 matching 8 bases. The CDR3 extends over 15 amino acids. Germline CDR1 is MNHEY and CDR2 is SVGAGI. With V trimmed by 5 bases and J by 3 bases, 9 bases remained unmatched.

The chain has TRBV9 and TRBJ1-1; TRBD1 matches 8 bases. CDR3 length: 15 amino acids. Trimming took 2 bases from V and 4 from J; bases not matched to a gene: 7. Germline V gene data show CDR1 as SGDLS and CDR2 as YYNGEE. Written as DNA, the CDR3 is TGTGCCAGCAGCGTTTTGCAACAGGGGGGCACTGAAGCTTTCTTT. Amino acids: CASSVLQQGGTEAFF.